These 18 T cell receptor beta chains came from one sample sequenced in a study of blood T cell repertoires in COVID-19. The protocol was immunoSEQ multiplex PCR, while the TCRdb copy is restricted to in-frame clones and leaves out a portion. The sample consists of about 150,000 clones, roughly 80% of them appearing once. Sequencing was carried out using peripheral blood. The receptors derive from a woman aged 55-69 years with acute or convalescent COVID-19.

The chain is built from TRBV4-1 and TRBJ1-2; TRBD1 agrees at 12 bases. Germline CDR1 is MGHRA and CDR2 is YSYEKL. The V gene end was trimmed by 4 bases and the J gene end by 6 bases; junction bases not matched to a gene: 6. The CDR3 consists of 15 residues. CDR3 residues: CASSPWDRGQDGYTF. The DNA of the CDR3 is TGCGCCAGCAGCCCCTGGGACAGGGGGCAGGATGGCTACACCTTC.

The chain has TRBV4-1 and TRBJ1-1; 10 bases fit TRBD1. This CDR3 region has 17 residues. Losses at the gene ends were 1 base for V and 6 bases for J; bases not matched to a gene: 11. CDR1 and CDR2 from the germline V gene are MGHRA and YSYEKL. The CDR3 nucleotides are TGCGCCAGCAGCCAAGCCGGAGGTTGGGACAGGGGAGCTGAAGCTTTCTTT. Translating gives CASSQAGGWDRGAEAFF.

This chain links TRBV6-5 with TRBJ1-1, with TRBD1 matching over 7 bases. CDR1 and CDR2 from the germline V gene are MNHEY and SVGAGI. The CDR3 has 13 amino acids. Losses at the gene ends were 9 bases for V and 1 base for J; bases not matched to a gene: 5. CDR3 amino acids: CASKTGPNTEAFF. The CDR3 region has the DNA TGTGCCAGTAAGACAGGGCCGAACACTGAAGCTTTCTTT.

The rearrangement links TRBV24-1 to TRBJ2-1, with 10 nucleotides matching TRBD2. Per germline, CDR1 KGHDR and CDR2 SFDVKD. J lost 7 bases, V lost 4 bases, and 9 bases had no gene match. This CDR3 region has 16 residues. Here the CDR3 reads CATSDSSGGALNEQFF. CDR3 sequence (DNA): TGTGCCACCAGTGACTCGAGCGGGGGGGCTTTAAATGAGCAGTTCTTC.

J is TRBJ2-1 and V is TRBV28, with D unclear. The CDR3 has 13 amino acids. CDR1 and CDR2 from the germline V gene are MDHEN and SYDVKM. V shed 2 bases and J shed 5 bases, with 7 bases lying between them. The CDR3, as DNA: TGTGCCAGCAGTTTAGGGCAGAACAATGAGCAGTTCTTC. Residues: CASSLGQNNEQFF.

This clone turned up a few times. This chain links TRBV6-5 with TRBJ2-7; no clear D. The CDR3 length is 12 residues. Germline V gene data show CDR1 as MNHEY and CDR2 as SVGAGI. V gave up 5 bases and J gave up 0 bases, with 5 bases separating them. CDR3 protein: CASSRSSYEQYV. The CDR3 region has the DNA TGTGCCAGCAGTCGCAGCTCCTACGAGCAGTACGTC.

This chain uses TRBV27 with TRBJ2-3; 7 positions match TRBD2. V was pared by 2 bases and J by 2 bases, with 1 base of the junction left unmatched. This CDR3 has 14 residues. Germline V gene lookup returns CDR1 MNHEY and CDR2 SMNVEV (reference sequence). The CDR3: CASSLLADTDTQYF. The CDR3 DNA follows: TGTGCCAGCAGTTTACTAGCGGACACAGATACGCAGTATTTT.

The rearrangement links TRBV5-1 to TRBJ1-1; the D is unclear. Germline CDR1 reads SGHRS; CDR2 reads YFSETQ. The CDR3 covers 13 residues. V was cut by 5 bases and J by 3 bases, with 11 bases left in between. The CDR3 DNA reads TGCGCCAGCAGGGAGGTAGTAGACACTGAAGCTTTCTTT. It translates to CASREVVDTEAFF. The full variable domain, in which reference TRBV5-1 and TRBJ1-1 provide the parts outside the CDR3, is KAGVTQTPRYLIKTRGQQVTLSCSPISGHRSVSWYQQTPGQGLQFLFEYFSETQRNKGNFPGRFSGRQFSNSRSEMNVSTLELGDSALYLCASREVVDTEAFFGQGTRLTVV.

This clone was detected only once. The chain joins TRBV6-6 to TRBJ1-2; 9 bases match TRBD1. The CDR3 covers 16 residues. CDR1 and CDR2 from the germline V gene are MNHNY and SVGAGI (reference sequence). The junction had 12 bases not matched to a gene; V was cut back by 4 bases and J by 6 bases. The CDR3 region is CASSSGSGTGRDGYTF. The CDR3 region has the DNA TGTGCCAGCAGTTCGGGCTCCGGGACAGGGAGGGATGGCTACACCTTC.

This clone was counted a few times. The chain uses TRBV2 and TRBJ1-5, with 9 bases aligning to TRBD1. V dropped 6 bases and J dropped 2; count of bases not matched to a gene: 2. The CDR3 length is 14 residues. CDR1 SNHLY and CDR2 FYNNEI come from the germline V gene. For the CDR3, the DNA is TGTGCCAGCAGCAGGGACAGGGGCAATCAGCCCCAGCATTTT. It is translated as CASSRDRGNQPQHF.

In DNA, the CDR3 is TGTGCCTGGAGTGTAGAGGTGACAGGGGCTTTCGGGGAGCTGTTTTTT. Protein product: CAWSVEVTGAFGELFF. The rearrangement uses TRBV30 and TRBJ2-2, with 8 nucleotides matching TRBD1. Germline CDR1 and CDR2: GTSNPN and SVGIG (reference sequence). The CDR3 spans 16 residues. V dropped 0 bases and J dropped 7; count of bases not matched to a gene: 10.

The chain employs TRBV6-1 and TRBJ2-3, with D maybe TRBD2 (6 bases). This CDR3 region has 15 residues. The germline V gene has CDR1 MNHNS and CDR2 SASEGT. V dropped 1 base and J dropped 0 bases, with 8 bases sitting between them. The CDR3 DNA is TGTGCCAGCAGTGAAGACAGCGGGAGCACAGATACGCAGTATTTT. This gives the protein CASSEDSGSTDTQYF.

The gene calls are TRBV7-2 and TRBJ1-1; possible D gene TRBD1, 6 bases. Deletions cut 3 bases from V and 6 bases from J, with 17 bases between. Germline V gene lookup returns CDR1 SGHTA and CDR2 FQGNSA. The CDR3 length is 15 residues. The CDR3: CASSFRTGTSSEAFF. DNA for the CDR3: TGTGCCAGCAGCTTCCGCACCGGGACAAGCTCTGAAGCTTTCTTT.

This chain joins TRBV27 and TRBJ1-3, with D perhaps matching TRBD1 (5 bases). V dropped 6 bases and J dropped 3 bases, with 12 bases sitting between them. Germline lookup yields CDR1 MNHEY and CDR2 SMNVEV (reference sequence). The CDR3 loop spans 14 amino acids. The CDR3 here is CASRDKSGGNTIYF. CDR3 in DNA: TGTGCCAGCAGGGACAAAAGTGGTGGAAACACCATATATTTT.

This clone has more than one count but fewer than ten. The CDR3 bases are TGTGCCAGCAGGACGCAGGACACCTCCCCGGCTTTCTTT. Amino acid sequence: CASRTQDTSPAFF. The chain has TRBV6-6 and TRBJ1-1; the D gene is possibly TRBD1 (5 bases). V gave up 6 bases and J gave up 11 bases, with 19 bases separating them. This CDR3 has 13 residues. Germline V CDR1 and CDR2: MNHNY, SVGAGI (reference sequence).

The gene calls are TRBV4-1 and TRBJ2-6; no clear D. The CDR3 covers 16 residues. V shed 4 bases and J shed 4 bases, with 14 bases lying between them. CDR1 and CDR2 from the germline V gene are MGHRA and YSYEKL. CDR3 sequence: CASSLPYSGGANVLTF. The CDR3 nucleotides are TGCGCCAGCAGCCTTCCGTACAGTGGAGGGGCCAACGTCCTGACTTTC.

This sequence joins TRBV21-1 and TRBJ2-6; the table's TRBD1 call for D was not verified on the DNA. TRBV21-1 is a recognized pseudogene. The CDR3 contains 19 residues. The CDR3 spells CASSPPRGTGGAGANVLTF. CDR3 nucleotide sequence: TGTGCCAGCAGCCCACCAAGAGGGACAGGGGGCGCTGGGGCCAACGTCCTGACTTTC.

The chain employs TRBV6-6 and TRBJ1-2, with D possibly matching TRBD1 (6 bases). The CDR3 contains 12 residues. Germline V CDR1 and CDR2: MNHNY, SVGAGI (reference sequence). Trimming left V 7 bases short and J 4 bases short, with 10 bases between. CDR3 sequence (DNA): TGTGCCAGCACAGGGGCCAGCTATGGCTACACCTTC. It translates to CASTGASYGYTF.